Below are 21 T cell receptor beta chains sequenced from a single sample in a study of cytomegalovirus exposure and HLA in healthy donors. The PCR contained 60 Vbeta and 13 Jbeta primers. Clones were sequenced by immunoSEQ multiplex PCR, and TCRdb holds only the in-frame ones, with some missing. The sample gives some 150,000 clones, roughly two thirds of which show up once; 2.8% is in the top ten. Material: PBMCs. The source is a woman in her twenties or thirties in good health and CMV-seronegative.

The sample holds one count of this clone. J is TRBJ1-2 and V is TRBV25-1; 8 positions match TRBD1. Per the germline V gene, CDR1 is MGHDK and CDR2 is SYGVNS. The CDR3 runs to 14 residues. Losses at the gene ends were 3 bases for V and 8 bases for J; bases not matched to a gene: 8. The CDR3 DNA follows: TGTGCCAGCAGTGATCCAGGACAGGGACAGGGCTACACCTTC. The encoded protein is CASSDPGQGQGYTF.

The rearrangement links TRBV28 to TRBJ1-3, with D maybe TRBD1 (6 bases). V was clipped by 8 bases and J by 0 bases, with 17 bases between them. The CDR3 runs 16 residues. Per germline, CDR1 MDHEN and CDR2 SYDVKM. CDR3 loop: CASGSATDSSGNTIYF. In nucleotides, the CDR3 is TGTGCCAGCGGGTCAGCTACGGACAGCTCTGGAAACACCATATATTTT.

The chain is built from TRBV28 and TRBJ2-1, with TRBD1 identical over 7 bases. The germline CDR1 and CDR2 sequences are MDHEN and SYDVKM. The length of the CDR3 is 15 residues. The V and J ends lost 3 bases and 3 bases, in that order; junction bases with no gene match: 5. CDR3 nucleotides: TGTGCCAGCAGTTTTGGGCAGGGGGACTACAATGAGCAGTTCTTC. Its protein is CASSFGQGDYNEQFF.

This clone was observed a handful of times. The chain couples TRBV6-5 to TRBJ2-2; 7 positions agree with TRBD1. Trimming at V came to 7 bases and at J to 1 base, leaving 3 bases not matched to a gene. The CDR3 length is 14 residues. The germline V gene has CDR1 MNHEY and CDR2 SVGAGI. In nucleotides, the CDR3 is TGTGCCAGCACCAGACAGGGGAACACCGGGGAGCTGTTTTTT. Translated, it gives CASTRQGNTGELFF.

CDR3 residues: CASNGQGTYGYTF. The CDR3 nucleotides read TGTGCCAGCAACGGACAGGGGACGTATGGCTACACCTTC. The rearrangement links TRBV7-9 to TRBJ1-2; 9 positions agree with TRBD1. The CDR3 has 13 residues. The junction had 5 bases not matched to a gene; V was cut back by 7 bases and J by 5 bases. Germline V gives CDR1 SEHNR, CDR2 FQNEAQ (reference sequence).

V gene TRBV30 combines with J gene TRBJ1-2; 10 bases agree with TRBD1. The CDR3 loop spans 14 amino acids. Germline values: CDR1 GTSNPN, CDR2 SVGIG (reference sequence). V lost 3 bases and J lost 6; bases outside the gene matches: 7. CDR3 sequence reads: CAWRDPGTGDGYTF. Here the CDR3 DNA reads TGTGCCTGGAGAGACCCCGGGACAGGGGATGGCTACACCTTC.

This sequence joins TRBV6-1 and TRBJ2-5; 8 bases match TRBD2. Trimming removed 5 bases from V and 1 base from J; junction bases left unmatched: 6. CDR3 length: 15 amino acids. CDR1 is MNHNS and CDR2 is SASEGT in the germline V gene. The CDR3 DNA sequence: TGTGCCAGCAGTTTAGCCAGCGGGGGCCAAGAGACCCAGTACTTC. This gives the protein CASSLASGGQETQYF.

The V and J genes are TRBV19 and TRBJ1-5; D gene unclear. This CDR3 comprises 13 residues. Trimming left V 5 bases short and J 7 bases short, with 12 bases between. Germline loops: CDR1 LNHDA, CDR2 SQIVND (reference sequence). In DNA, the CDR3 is TGTGCCAGTAGTGTCCCTAGTTTGCAGCCCCAGCATTTT. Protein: CASSVPSLQPQHF. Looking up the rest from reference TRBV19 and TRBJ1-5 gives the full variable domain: DGGITQSPKYLFRKEGQNVTLSCEQNLNHDAMYWYRQDPGQGLRLIYYSQIVNDFQKGDIAEGYSVSREKKESFPLTVTSAQKNPTAFYLCASSVPSLQPQHFGDGTRLSIL.

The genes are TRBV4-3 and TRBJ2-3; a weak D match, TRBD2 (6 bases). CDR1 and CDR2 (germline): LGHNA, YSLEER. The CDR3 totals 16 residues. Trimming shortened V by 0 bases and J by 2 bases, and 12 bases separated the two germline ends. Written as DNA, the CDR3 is TGCGCCAGCAGCCAAGATTTAGCGGACCTCACAGATACGCAGTATTTT. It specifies CASSQDLADLTDTQYF.

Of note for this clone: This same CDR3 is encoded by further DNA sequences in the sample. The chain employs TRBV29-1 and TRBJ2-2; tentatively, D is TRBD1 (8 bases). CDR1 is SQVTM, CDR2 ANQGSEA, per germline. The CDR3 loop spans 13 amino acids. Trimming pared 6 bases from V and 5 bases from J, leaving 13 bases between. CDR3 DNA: TGCAGCGTCGACAGGGGAGGGACCGGGGAGCTGTTTTTT. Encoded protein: CSVDRGGTGELFF.

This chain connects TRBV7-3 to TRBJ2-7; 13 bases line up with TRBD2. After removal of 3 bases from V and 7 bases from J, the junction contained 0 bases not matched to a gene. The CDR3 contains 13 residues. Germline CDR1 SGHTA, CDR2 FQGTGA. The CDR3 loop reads CASSLGLAGEQYF. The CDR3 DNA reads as TGTGCCAGCAGCTTGGGACTAGCGGGGGAGCAGTACTTC. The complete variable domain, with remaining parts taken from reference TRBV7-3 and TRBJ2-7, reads GAGVSQTPSNKVTEKGKYVELRCDPISGHTALYWYRQSLGQGPEFLIYFQGTGAADDSGLPNDRFFAVRPEGSVSTLKIQRTERGDSAVYLCASSLGLAGEQYFGPGTRLTVT.

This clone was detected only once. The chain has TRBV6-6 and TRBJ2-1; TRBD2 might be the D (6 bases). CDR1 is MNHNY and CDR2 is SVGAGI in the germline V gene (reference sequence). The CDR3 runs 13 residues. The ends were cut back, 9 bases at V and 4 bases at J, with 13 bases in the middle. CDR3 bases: TGTGCCAGTGGGGTTGCGGGATACAATGAGCAGTTCTTC. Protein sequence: CASGVAGYNEQFF.

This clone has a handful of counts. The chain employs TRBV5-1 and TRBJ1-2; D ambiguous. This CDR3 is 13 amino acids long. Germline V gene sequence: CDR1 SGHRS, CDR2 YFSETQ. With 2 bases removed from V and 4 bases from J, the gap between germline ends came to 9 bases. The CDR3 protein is CASSLLQAYGYTF. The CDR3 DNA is TGCGCCAGCAGCTTATTGCAGGCCTATGGCTACACCTTC.

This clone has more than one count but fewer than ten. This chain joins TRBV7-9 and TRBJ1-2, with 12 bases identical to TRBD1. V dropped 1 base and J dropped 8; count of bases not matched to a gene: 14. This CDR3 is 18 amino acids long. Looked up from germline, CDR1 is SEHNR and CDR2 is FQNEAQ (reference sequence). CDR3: CASSLDVGTGGGSSGYTF. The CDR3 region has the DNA TGTGCCAGCAGCTTAGATGTCGGGACAGGGGGCGGGTCGAGCGGCTACACCTTC.

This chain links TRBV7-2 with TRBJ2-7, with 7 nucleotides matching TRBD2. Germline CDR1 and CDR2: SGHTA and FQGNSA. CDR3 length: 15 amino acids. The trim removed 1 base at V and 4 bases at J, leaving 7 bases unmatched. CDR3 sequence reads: CASSLGLAGFYEQYF. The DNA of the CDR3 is TGTGCCAGCAGCTTAGGACTAGCAGGCTTTTACGAGCAGTACTTC.

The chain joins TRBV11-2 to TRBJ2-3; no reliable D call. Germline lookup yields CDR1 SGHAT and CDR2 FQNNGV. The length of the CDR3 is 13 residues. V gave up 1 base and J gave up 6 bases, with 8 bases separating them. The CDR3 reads CASSLVTTDTQYF. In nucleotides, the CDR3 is TGTGCCAGCAGCTTAGTGACAACCGATACGCAGTATTTT.

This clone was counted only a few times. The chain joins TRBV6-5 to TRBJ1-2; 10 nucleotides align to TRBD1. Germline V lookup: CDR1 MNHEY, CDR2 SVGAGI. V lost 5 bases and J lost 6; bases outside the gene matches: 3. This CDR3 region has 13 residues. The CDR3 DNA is TGTGCCAGCAGTCTCGACAGGGGGCATGGCTACACCTTC. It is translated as CASSLDRGHGYTF.

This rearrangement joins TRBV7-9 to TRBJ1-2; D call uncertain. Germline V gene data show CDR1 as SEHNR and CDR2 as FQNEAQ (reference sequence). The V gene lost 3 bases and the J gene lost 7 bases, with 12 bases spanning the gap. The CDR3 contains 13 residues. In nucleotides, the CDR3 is TGTGCCAGCAGCTTCCAGTCCTCGGGTGGCTACACCTTC. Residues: CASSFQSSGGYTF.

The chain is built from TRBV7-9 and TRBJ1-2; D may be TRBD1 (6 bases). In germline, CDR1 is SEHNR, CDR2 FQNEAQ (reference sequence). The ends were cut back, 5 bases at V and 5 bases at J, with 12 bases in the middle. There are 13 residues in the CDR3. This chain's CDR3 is CASSKGHGYGYTF. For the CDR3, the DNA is TGTGCCAGCAGCAAGGGACATGGATATGGCTACACCTTC.

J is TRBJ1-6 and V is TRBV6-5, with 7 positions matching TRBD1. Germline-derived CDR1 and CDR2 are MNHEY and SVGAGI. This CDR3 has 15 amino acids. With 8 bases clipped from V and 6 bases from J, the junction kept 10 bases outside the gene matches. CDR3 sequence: CASATGAPLNSPLHF. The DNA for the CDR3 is TGTGCCAGCGCAACAGGGGCCCCTCTTAATTCACCCCTCCACTTT.

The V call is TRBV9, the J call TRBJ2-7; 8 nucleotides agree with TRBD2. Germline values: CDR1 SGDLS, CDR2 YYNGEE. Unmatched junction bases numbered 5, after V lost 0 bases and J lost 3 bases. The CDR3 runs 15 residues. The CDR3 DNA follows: TGTGCCAGCAGCGTAGGACGGGAGGGCCTCTACGAGCAGTACTTC. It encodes CASSVGREGLYEQYF.